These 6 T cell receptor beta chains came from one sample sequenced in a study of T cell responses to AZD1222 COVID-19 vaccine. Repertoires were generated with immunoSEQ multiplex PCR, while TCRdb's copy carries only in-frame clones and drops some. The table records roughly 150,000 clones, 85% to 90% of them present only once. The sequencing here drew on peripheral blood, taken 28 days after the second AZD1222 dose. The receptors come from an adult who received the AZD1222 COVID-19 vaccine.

CDR3 bases: TGTGCCAGCAGCGCCTCGGGATTTGTTGATACGCAGTATTTT. Amino acids: CASSASGFVDTQYF. This chain uses TRBV9 with TRBJ2-3; TRBD2 might be the D (5 bases). Trimming left V 3 bases short and J 6 bases short, with 14 bases between. The CDR3 runs 14 residues. Germline V gene lookup returns CDR1 SGDLS and CDR2 YYNGEE. Together with reference TRBV9 and TRBJ2-3, the CDR3 gives the full variable domain: DSGVTQTPKHLITATGQRVTLRCSPRSGDLSVYWYQQSLDQGLQFLIQYYNGEERAKGNILERFSAQQFPDLHSELNLSSLELGDSALYFCASSASGFVDTQYFGPGTRLTVL.

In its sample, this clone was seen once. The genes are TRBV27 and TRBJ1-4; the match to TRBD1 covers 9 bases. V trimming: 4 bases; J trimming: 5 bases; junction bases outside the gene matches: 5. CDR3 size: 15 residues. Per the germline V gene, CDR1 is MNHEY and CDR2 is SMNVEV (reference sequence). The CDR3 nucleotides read TGTGCCAGCAGTTCCCCCGGGACAGGGAATGAAAAACTGTTTTTT. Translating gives CASSSPGTGNEKLFF.

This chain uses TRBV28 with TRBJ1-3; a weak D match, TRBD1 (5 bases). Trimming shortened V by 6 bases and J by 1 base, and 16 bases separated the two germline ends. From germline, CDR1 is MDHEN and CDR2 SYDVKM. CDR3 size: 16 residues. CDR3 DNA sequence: TGTGCCAGCAGCACCCCAGGGCGTGGATCTGGAAACACCATATATTTT. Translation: CASSTPGRGSGNTIYF.

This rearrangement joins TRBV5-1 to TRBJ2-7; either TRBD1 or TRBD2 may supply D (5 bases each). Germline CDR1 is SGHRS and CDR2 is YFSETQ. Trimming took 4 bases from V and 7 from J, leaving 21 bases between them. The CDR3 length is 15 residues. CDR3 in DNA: TGCGCCAGCAGCCCTAAGTGGCCGGGGCTCCGAGAGCAGTACTTC. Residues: CASSPKWPGLREQYF.

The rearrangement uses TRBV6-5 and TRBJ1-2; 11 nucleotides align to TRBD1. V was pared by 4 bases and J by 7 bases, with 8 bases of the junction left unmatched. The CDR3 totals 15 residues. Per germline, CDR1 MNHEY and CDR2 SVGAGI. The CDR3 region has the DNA TGTGCCAGCAGTTCCCACGGGACAGGGGGAACTGGCTACACCTTC. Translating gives CASSSHGTGGTGYTF.

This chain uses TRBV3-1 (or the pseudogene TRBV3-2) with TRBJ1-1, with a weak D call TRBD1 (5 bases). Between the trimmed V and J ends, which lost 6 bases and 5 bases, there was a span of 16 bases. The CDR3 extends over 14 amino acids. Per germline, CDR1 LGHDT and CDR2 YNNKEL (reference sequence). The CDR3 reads CASRHSGLGTEAFF. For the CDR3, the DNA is TGTGCCAGCAGGCACTCAGGGCTGGGAACTGAAGCTTTCTTT.